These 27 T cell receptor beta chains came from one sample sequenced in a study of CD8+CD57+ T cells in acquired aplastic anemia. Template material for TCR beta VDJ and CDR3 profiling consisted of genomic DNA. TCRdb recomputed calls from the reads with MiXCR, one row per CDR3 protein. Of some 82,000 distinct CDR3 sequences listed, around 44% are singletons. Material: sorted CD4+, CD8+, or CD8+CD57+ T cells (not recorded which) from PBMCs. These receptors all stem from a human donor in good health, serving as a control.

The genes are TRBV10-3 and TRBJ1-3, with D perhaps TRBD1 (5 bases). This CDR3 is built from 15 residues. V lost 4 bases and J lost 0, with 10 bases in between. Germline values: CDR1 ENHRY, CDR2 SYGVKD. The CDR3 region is CAISVGLNSGNTIYF. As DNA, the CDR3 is TGTGCCATCAGTGTGGGGCTGAACTCTGGAAACACCATATATTTT.

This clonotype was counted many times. CDR3 sequence reads: CASSLDGDYEQYF. The CDR3 DNA sequence: TGTGCCAGCAGCTTGGACGGTGACTACGAGCAGTACTTC. This rearrangement joins TRBV5-6 to TRBJ2-7, with unresolved D. Germline CDR1 is SGHDT and CDR2 is YYEEEE. V was shortened by 0 bases and J by 3 bases, with 7 bases between the two germline ends. The CDR3 sequence is 13 residues long.

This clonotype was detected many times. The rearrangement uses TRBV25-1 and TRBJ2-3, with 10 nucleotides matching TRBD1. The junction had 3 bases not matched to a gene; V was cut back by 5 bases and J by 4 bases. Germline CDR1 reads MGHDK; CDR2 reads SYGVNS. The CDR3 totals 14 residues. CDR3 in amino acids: CASSQGQGADTQYF. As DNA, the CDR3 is TGTGCCAGCAGTCAAGGACAGGGGGCAGATACGCAGTATTTT.

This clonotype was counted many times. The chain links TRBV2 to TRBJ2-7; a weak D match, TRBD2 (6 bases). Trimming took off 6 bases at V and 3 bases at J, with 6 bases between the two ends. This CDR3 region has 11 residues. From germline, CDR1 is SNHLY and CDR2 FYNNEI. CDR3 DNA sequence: TGTGCCAGCAGGGGAGGCTACGAGCAGTACTTC. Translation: CASRGGYEQYF.

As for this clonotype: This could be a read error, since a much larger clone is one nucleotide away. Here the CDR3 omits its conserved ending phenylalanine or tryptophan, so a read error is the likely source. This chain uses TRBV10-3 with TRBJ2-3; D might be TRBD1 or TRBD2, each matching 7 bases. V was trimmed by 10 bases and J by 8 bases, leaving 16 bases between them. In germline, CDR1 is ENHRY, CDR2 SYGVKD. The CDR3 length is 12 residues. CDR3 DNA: TGTGCCACCCAGGGGGGGGGGGTTACGCAGTATCTT. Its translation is CATQGGGVTQYL.

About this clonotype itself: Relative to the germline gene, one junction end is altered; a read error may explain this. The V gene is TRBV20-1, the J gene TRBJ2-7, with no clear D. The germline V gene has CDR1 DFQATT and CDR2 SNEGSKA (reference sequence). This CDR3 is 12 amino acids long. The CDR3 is CSAREEGFEQYF. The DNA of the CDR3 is TGCAGCGCTAGAGAGGAAGGATTCGAGCAGTACTTC.

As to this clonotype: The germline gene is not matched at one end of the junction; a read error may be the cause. CDR3 amino acids: CASSEALFAEEMQEAQYF. DNA for the CDR3: TGTGCCAGCAGTGAAGCGCTTTTTGCGGAGGAAATGCAAGAGGCCCAGTACTTC. V usage is TRBV2 and J usage is TRBJ2-5, with a tentative D call TRBD2 (5 bases). This CDR3 contains 18 residues. CDR1 is SNHLY, CDR2 FYNNEI, per germline.

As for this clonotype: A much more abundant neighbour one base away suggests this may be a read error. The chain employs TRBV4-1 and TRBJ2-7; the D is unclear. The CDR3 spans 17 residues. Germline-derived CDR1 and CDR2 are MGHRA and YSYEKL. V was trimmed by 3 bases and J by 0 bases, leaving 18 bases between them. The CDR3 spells CASSHSRTGKSSYEQYF. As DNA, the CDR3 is TGCGCCAGCAGCCATTCCAGGACGGGTAAAAGCTCCTACGAGCAGTACTTC.

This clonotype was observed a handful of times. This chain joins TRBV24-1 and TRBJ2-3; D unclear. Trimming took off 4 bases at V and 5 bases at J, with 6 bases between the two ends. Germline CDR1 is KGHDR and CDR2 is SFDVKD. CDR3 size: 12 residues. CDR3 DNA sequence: TGTGCCACCAGTGACTTGGGAGATACGCAGTATTTT. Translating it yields CATSDLGDTQYF.

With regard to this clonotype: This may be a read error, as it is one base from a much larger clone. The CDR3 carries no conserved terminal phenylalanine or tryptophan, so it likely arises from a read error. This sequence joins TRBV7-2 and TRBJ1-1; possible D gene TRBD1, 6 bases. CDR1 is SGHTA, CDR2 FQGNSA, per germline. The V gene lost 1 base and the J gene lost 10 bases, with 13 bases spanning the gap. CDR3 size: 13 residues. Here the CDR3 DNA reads TGTGCCAGCAGCTTAGATAGGGGGGCAGGAGCTTTCTCT. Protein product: CASSLDRGAGAFS.

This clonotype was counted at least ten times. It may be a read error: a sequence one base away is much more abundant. CDR3 sequence reads: CASSESSINSPLHF. In nucleotides, the CDR3 is TGTGCCAGCAGTGAATCCTCGATTAATTCACCCCTCCACTTT. V usage is TRBV2 and J usage is TRBJ1-6; D is uncertain. Per the germline V gene, CDR1 is SNHLY and CDR2 is FYNNEI. CDR3 length: 14 amino acids. The V and J ends lost 2 bases and 6 bases respectively, with 8 bases between them. The full variable domain, its missing parts supplied by reference TRBV2 and TRBJ1-6, is EPEVTQTPSHQVTQMGQEVILRCVPISNHLYFYWYRQILGQKVEFLVSFYNNEISEKSEIFDDQFSVERPDGSNFTLKIRSTKLEDSAMYFCASSESSINSPLHFGNGTRLTVT.

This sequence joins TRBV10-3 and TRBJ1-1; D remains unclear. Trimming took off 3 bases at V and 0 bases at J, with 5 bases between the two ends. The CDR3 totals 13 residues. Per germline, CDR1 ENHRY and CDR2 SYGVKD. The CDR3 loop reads CAISDSLNTEAFF. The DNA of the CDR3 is TGTGCCATCAGTGATAGTTTGAACACTGAAGCTTTCTTT.

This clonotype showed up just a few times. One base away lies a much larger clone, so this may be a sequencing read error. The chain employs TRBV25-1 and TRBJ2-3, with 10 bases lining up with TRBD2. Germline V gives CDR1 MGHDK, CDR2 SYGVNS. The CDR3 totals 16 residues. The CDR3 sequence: CASSPGTSESTDTRYF. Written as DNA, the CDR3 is TGTGCCAGCAGCCCCGGGACTAGCGAGAGCACAGATACGCGGTATTTT.

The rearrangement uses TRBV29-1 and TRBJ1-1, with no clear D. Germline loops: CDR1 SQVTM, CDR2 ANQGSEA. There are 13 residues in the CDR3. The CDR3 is CSPLSTLGTEAFF. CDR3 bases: TGCAGTCCCCTTTCTACTCTGGGCACTGAAGCTTTCTTT.

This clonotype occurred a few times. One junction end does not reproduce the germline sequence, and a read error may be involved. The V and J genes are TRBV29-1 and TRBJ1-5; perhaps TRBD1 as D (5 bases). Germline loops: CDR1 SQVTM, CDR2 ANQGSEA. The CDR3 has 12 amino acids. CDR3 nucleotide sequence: TGCAGCGTTGTGTTTGGTGGGACGAATGAGCAGTTC. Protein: CSVVFGGTNEQF. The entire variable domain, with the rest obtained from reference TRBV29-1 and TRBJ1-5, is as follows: SAVISQKPSRDICQRGTSLTIQCQVDSQVTMMFWYRQQPGQSLTLIATANQGSEATYESGFVIDKFPISRPNLTFSTLTVSNMSPEDSSIYLCSVVFGGTNEQFGDGTRLSIL.

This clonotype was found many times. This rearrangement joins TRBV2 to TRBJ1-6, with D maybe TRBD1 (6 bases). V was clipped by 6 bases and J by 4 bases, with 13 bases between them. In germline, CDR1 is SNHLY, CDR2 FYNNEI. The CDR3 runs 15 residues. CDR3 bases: TGTGCCAGCAGATCGGGGGGCGCGTATAATTCACCCCTCCACTTT. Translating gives CASRSGGAYNSPLHF.

DNA of the CDR3: TGTGCCACCAGTGATTTTTCCTACGAGCAGTACTTC. Protein product: CATSDFSYEQYF. The rearrangement joins TRBV24-1 to TRBJ2-7; D uncertain. Trimming removed 1 base from V and 1 base from J, with 1 base in between. The CDR3 runs to 12 residues. Germline values: CDR1 KGHDR, CDR2 SFDVKD.

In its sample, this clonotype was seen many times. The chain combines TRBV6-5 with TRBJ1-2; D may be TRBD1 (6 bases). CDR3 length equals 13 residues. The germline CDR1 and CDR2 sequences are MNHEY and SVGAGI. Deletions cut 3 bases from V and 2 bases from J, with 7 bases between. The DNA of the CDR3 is TGTGCCAGCAGTTATGGACAGAACTATGGCTACACCTTC. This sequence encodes CASSYGQNYGYTF.

CDR3 sequence: CASSEQGPRYGYTF. The CDR3 bases are TGTGCCAGCAGTGAACAGGGGCCGAGGTATGGCTACACCTTC. The gene calls are TRBV25-1 and TRBJ1-2; tentative D call: TRBD1 (6 bases). The CDR3 length is 14 residues. V was shortened by 2 bases and J by 5 bases, with 12 bases between the two germline ends. CDR1 is MGHDK, CDR2 SYGVNS, per germline.

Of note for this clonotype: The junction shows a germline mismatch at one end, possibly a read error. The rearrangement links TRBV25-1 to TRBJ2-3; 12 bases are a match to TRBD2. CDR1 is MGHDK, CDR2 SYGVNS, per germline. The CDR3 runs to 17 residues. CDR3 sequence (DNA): TGTACCAGCAGTGCCCTAGCGGGAGGGCCTGGCACAGATACGCAGTATTTT. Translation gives CTSSALAGGPGTDTQYF.

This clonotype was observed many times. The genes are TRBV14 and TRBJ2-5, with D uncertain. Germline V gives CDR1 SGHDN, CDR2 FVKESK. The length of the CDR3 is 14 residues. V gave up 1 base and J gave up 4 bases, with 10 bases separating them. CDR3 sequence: CASSQGIFRETQYF. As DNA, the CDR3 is TGTGCCAGCAGCCAAGGTATTTTCAGAGAGACCCAGTACTTC.

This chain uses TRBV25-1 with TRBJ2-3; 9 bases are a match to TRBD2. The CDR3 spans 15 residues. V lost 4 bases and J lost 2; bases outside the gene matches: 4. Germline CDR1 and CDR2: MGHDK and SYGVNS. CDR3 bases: TGTGCCAGCAGTGCCCTAGCGGGACACACAGATACGCAGTATTTT. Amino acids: CASSALAGHTDTQYF.

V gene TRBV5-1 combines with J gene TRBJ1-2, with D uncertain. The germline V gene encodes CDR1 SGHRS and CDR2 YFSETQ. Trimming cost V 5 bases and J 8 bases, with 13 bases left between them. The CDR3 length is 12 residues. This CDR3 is CASSTAGWGYTF. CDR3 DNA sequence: TGCGCCAGCAGTACAGCTGGGTGGGGCTACACCTTC.

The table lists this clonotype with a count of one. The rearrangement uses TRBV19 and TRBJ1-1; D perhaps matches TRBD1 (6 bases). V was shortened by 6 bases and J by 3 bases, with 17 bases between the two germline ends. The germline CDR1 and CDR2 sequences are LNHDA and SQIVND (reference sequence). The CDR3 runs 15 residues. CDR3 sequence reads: CASRSGVDSDTEAFF. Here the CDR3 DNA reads TGTGCCAGTAGATCAGGGGTTGATTCGGACACTGAAGCTTTCTTT.

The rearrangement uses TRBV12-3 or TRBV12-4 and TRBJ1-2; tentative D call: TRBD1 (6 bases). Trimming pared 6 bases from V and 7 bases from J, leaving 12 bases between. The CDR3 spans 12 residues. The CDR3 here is CASSRGGGGYTF. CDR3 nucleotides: TGTGCCAGCAGCAGGGGAGGGGGTGGCTACACCTTC.

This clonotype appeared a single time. This CDR3 is CASSPEGHTQYF. For the CDR3, the DNA is TGTGCCAGCAGCCCCGAGGGCCATACGCAGTATTTT. The V and J genes are TRBV25-1 and TRBJ2-3, with D perhaps matching TRBD2 (5 bases). CDR3 size: 12 residues. The V gene lost 6 bases and the J gene lost 7 bases, with 11 bases spanning the gap. Germline CDR1 reads MGHDK; CDR2 reads SYGVNS.

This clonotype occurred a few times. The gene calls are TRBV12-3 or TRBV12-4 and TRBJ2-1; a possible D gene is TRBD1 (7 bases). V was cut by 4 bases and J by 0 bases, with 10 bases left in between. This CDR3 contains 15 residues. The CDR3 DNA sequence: TGTGCCAGCAGTTCAGGGGGGAGCTCCTACAATGAGCAGTTCTTC. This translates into CASSSGGSSYNEQFF.